The 10 T cell receptor beta chains listed next were all sequenced from one sample in a study of OX40 agonist ivuxolimab in advanced cancers. Here immunoSEQ multiplex PCR was the method, and the copy in TCRdb shows in-frame clones only, minus some. The sample includes roughly 50,000 clones, almost 85% of them seen just once. This specimen was CD4+ or CD8+ T cells sorted from blood, taken in a trial of the OX40 agonist ivuxolimab. Source of these receptors: an adult with an advanced solid tumor such as melanoma, head and neck, liver or kidney cancer.

This clone appeared once. V is TRBV29-1 and J is TRBJ1-1, with 8 bases that match TRBD1. In germline, CDR1 is SQVTM, CDR2 ANQGSEA. The trim removed 6 bases at V and 6 bases at J, leaving 9 bases unmatched. The CDR3 runs 13 residues. DNA of the CDR3: TGCAGCGTACATTCAGGGGGCAGAGCTGAAGCTTTCTTT. Protein product: CSVHSGGRAEAFF.

The V and J genes are TRBV9 and TRBJ2-1; TRBD2 agrees at 7 bases. Germline CDR1 and CDR2: SGDLS and YYNGEE. This CDR3 contains 15 residues. J was trimmed by 7 bases and V by 0 bases; bases with no gene match: 7. CDR3 residues: CASSVDSGTWNEQFF. In DNA form, the CDR3 reads TGTGCCAGCAGCGTAGACAGCGGGACCTGGAATGAGCAGTTCTTC.

This chain links TRBV30 with TRBJ1-5; possibly TRBD1 for D (5 bases). The V gene lost 1 base and the J gene lost 10 bases, with 17 bases spanning the gap. CDR3 length: 14 residues. Germline CDR1 reads GTSNPN; CDR2 reads SVGIG (reference sequence). CDR3 nucleotide sequence: TGTGCCTGGAGTGACCGCCAGGGAAGGGAACCCCAGCATTTT. This codes for CAWSDRQGREPQHF.

In its sample, this clone was seen once. The V and J genes are TRBV11-1 and TRBJ2-2; D is perhaps TRBD1 (8 bases). This CDR3 has 16 amino acids. Germline CDR1 reads SGHAT; CDR2 reads FQDESV (reference sequence). V was pared by 1 base and J by 5 bases, with 14 bases between. The CDR3 bases are TGTGCCAGCAGCTTAGGAGACAGGGGAGGGACCGGGGAGCTGTTTTTT. The encoded protein is CASSLGDRGGTGELFF.

V is TRBV11-2 and J is TRBJ2-1; 8 nucleotides align to TRBD2. Germline CDR1 is SGHAT and CDR2 is FQNNGV. The CDR3 spans 14 residues. The V and J ends lost 3 bases and 8 bases, in that order; junction bases with no gene match: 6. DNA for the CDR3: TGTGCCAGCAGCTTTGCGGGAGGAATGGATGAGCAGTTCTTC. Amino acids: CASSFAGGMDEQFF.

V and J are TRBV4-1 and TRBJ2-1; possibly TRBD1 for D (5 bases). Per germline, CDR1 MGHRA and CDR2 YSYEKL. The CDR3 consists of 13 residues. V was cut by 2 bases and J by 9 bases, with 11 bases left in between. This CDR3 is CASSQRRVGEQFF. CDR3 coding DNA: TGCGCCAGCAGCCAACGCAGGGTGGGTGAGCAGTTCTTC.

Comments on this clone: The germline gene is not matched at one end of the junction; a read error may be the cause. The chain couples TRBV5-1 to TRBJ2-2, with 9 positions matching TRBD2. CDR1 and CDR2 from the germline V gene are SGHRS and YFSETQ. This CDR3 is 15 amino acids long. The CDR3 DNA follows: TGTGCCAGCAGCTTGGTAGCGGGAGCCACCGGGGAGCTGTTTTTT. Amino acid sequence: CASSLVAGATGELFF.

The rearrangement links TRBV14 to TRBJ2-1, with TRBD1 matching 9 bases. The CDR3 is 21 residues long. The V gene's germline CDR1 is SGHDN and CDR2 FVKESK. J gave up 5 bases and V 4 bases, and 24 bases lay outside the gene matches. The CDR3 sequence is CASSLAVLGTGLLVRNNEQFF. The CDR3 nucleotides read TGTGCCAGCAGCCTCGCCGTGTTGGGGACAGGGCTCCTTGTCCGGAACAATGAGCAGTTCTTC.

The rearrangement uses TRBV2 and TRBJ2-3; D could derive from TRBD1 or TRBD2 (7 bases each). The V end was cut by 7 bases, the J end by 5 bases, with 19 bases between. Germline V gene sequence: CDR1 SNHLY, CDR2 FYNNEI. The CDR3 sequence is 15 residues long. The CDR3 spells CASTQEGGGGDTQYF. CDR3 sequence (DNA): TGTGCCAGCACTCAGGAGGGAGGGGGCGGAGATACGCAGTATTTT.

This clone was detected only once. The gene calls are TRBV5-1 and TRBJ2-2; tentative D call: TRBD1 (6 bases). The CDR3 spans 17 residues. Germline loops: CDR1 SGHRS, CDR2 YFSETQ. Trimming took off 2 bases at V and 4 bases at J, with 18 bases between the two ends. Here the CDR3 reads CASSFKSSGAGTGELFF. The DNA for the CDR3 is TGCGCCAGCAGCTTTAAAAGCTCAGGGGCTGGCACCGGGGAGCTGTTTTTT.